These T cell receptor beta chains were read from a single sample in a study of T cell responses to AZD1222 COVID-19 vaccine. Produced via immunoSEQ multiplex PCR; TCRdb's table is partial and in-frame only. The table lists 110,000 to 150,000 clones, 80% to 90% of them singletons. The sample consisted of peripheral blood, taken on day 0 of AZD1222 vaccination. The receptors derive from an adult in good health. Both conserved end residues are trimmed from each CDR3.

CDR3 protein	J gene	V gene
ASTIGRPYEQY	TRBJ2-7	TRBV7-8
ASSLVGSSTDTQY	TRBJ2-3	TRBV5-1
ASSEGGPDEQF	TRBJ2-1	TRBV6-1
ASITGTASSYEQY	TRBJ2-7	TRBV28
ASSQEQGAQNEQF	TRBJ2-1	TRBV4-2
ASSFRGPYNEQF	TRBJ2-1	TRBV11-3
AWSVRGGTDTQY	TRBJ2-3	TRBV30
ASSLAGGTGGYEQY	TRBJ2-7	TRBV7-6
ASSGAGLGYEQY	TRBJ2-7	TRBV19
ASSESRGDTEAF	TRBJ1-1	TRBV2
ASSLFDSGTSGFANTGELF	TRBJ2-2	TRBV11-2
ASSLQLGGSNQPQH	TRBJ1-5	TRBV28
ASSQARGDANEKLF	TRBJ1-4	TRBV4-2
ASKRGDTEAF	TRBJ1-1	TRBV2
ASLGLGNYGYT	TRBJ1-2	TRBV27
ASRMTGRTTEAF	TRBJ1-1	TRBV28
ASSQVTEAF	TRBJ1-1	TRBV3-1/TRBV3-2
ASSIQQGPREKLF	TRBJ1-4	TRBV19
ASSLGGGTVGETQY	TRBJ2-5	TRBV7-8
ASTHGEGYT	TRBJ1-2	TRBV6-5